This paragraph covers one T cell receptor beta chain sequence. Germline lookup yields CDR1 SQVTM and CDR2 ANQGSEA. Trimming pared 7 bases from V and 4 bases from J, leaving 11 bases between. The CDR3 runs to 12 residues. The sample originates from a study of blood T cell repertoires in COVID-19. Across the whole study: Sites across the United States, Italy and Spain contributed samples from acute and convalescent COVID-19. Sources were T cells, B-cell-depleted T cells, or PBMCs; the material itself was cDNA or gDNA.

Authors' methods: Reference gene primer amplification gave nucleated cell count estimates. The assay was immunoSEQ multiplex PCR, and TCRdb's table has in-frame clones only and misses some. V and J calls and clone size follow that table, whereas D and trimming were derived from the DNA. The table has tens of thousands of clones, more than 80% seen once; the top ten hold around 0.8%. This TCR derives from a woman of 80 years or more with acute or convalescent COVID-19. Sequences were obtained from peripheral blood. This chain uses TRBV29-1 with TRBJ2-1; D is possibly TRBD1 (6 bases). Here the CDR3 reads CSGTTGYNEQFF. CDR3 DNA sequence: TGCAGCGGGACCACAGGGTACAATGAGCAGTTCTTC.